This entry describes one T cell receptor beta chain. Looked up from germline, CDR1 is MNHEY and CDR2 is SVGAGI. This CDR3 spans 15 amino acids. A sample-barcoded 5' primer and a J-beta primer mix were used in a second PCR of about 7 to 12 cycles. One entry per CDR3 protein results from TCRdb running MiXCR on the 5' RACE reads. The profile shows about 540,000 distinct CDR3 sequences, less than 25% of them singletons. The data belong to a study of blood T cells in healthy people across ages. Each donor gave ten milliliters of peripheral blood. PBMCs were isolated at a quantity of at least 6 million per sample. These data also featured in a second study, about T cells of mothers and their children. That work adds: Researchers found no T cell clones that were persistent and microchimeric.

Source material: blood. The origin of this receptor is a boy younger than 18 in good health. This chain links TRBV6-5 with TRBJ2-5; D is unresolved. The DNA end favors TRBJ2-1, so the J call may be wrong. In nucleotides, the CDR3 is TGTGCCAGCAGTTACTCGGCAGGTTCGGGCAATGAGCAGTTCTTC. It specifies CASSYSAGSGNEQFF.